What follows describes a single T cell receptor (beta chain). The antigen remains unidentified. V was clipped by 3 bases and J by 1 base; unmatched bases: 9. The germline CDR1 and CDR2 sequences are SEHNR and FQNEAQ (reference sequence). The CDR3 runs to 17 residues. This sample was taken from a study of cytomegalovirus exposure and HLA in healthy donors. Regarding the study as a whole: Per published reports, the classifier diagnosed cytomegalovirus status with high specificity and sensitivity. Several top significant clusters appeared, in a later analysis, to be linked to common viral pathogens. Sequencing probably produced one cluster of sequence variants that were highly shared. Versus the roughly 700-donor mean, an Asian-associated ancestry cluster reportedly showed fewer N-insertions in a later analysis.

Vbeta (60) and Jbeta (13) primers were used in the PCR. Some clones are missing from TCRdb's copy, which holds only in-frame ones; the method was immunoSEQ multiplex PCR. The table lists 95,000 to 150,000 clones, under 85% of them singletons. This receptor was taken from a woman aged 50 to 65 in good health and CMV-seropositive. The sequencing input was PBMCs. The chain employs TRBV7-9 and TRBJ2-1; 7 bases are shared with TRBD2. CDR3 in amino acids: CASSFQPGGMSYNEQFF. In nucleotides, the CDR3 is TGTGCCAGCAGCTTCCAACCCGGGGGGATGTCCTACAATGAGCAGTTCTTC.